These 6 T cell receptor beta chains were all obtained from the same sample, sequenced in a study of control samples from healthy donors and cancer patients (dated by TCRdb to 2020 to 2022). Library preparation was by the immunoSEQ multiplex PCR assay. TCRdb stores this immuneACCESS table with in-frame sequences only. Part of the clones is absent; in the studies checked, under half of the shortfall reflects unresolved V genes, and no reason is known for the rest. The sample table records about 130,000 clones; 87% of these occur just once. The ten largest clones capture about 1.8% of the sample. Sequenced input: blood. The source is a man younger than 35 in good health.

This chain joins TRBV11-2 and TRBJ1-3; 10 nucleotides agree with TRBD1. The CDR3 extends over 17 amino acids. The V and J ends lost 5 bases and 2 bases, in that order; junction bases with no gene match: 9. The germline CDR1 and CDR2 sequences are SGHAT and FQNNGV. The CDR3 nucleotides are TGTGCCAGCAGCAACCGGGACAGGGGAAGGACTGGAAACACCATATATTTT. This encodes CASSNRDRGRTGNTIYF.

The CDR3 loop reads CASSLTPGTPGGELFF. For the CDR3, the DNA is TGTGCCAGCAGCTTAACCCCCGGGACACCTGGCGGGGAGCTGTTTTTT. V and J are TRBV7-3 and TRBJ2-2; tentative D call: TRBD1 (6 bases). The V end was cut by 0 bases, the J end by 7 bases, with 15 bases between. Per the germline V gene, CDR1 is SGHTA and CDR2 is FQGTGA. The CDR3 sequence is 16 residues long.

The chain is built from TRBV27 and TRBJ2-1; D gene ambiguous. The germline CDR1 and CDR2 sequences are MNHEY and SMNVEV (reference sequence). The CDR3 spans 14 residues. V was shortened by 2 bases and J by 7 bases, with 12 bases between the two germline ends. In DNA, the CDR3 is TGTGCCAGCAGTTTAAGGCTACCTGCGAATGAGCAGTTCTTC. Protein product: CASSLRLPANEQFF.

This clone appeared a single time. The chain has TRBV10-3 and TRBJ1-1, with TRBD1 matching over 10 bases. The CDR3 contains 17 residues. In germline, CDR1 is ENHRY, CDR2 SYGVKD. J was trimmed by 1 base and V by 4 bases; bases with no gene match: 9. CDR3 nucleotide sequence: TGTGCCATCAGTGGGGCCGGGACAGGGGCTGCGAACACTGAAGCTTTCTTT. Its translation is CAISGAGTGAANTEAFF.

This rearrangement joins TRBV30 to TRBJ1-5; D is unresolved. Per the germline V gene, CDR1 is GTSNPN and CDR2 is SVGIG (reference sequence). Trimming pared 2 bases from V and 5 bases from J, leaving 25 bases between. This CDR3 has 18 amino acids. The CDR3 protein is CAWSTRESVMKGDQPQHF. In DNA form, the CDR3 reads TGTGCCTGGAGTACCCGGGAGTCGGTAATGAAGGGTGATCAGCCCCAGCATTTT.

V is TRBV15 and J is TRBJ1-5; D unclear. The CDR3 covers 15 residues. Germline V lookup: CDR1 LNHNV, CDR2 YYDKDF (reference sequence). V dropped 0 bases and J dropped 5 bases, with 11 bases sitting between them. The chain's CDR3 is CATSRDIGDHQPQHF. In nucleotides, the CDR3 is TGTGCCACCAGCAGAGATATTGGGGATCATCAGCCCCAGCATTTT.